Each of the 28 T cell receptor beta chains below was sequenced from the same sample in a study of blood T cell repertoires in COVID-19. TCRdb's copy holds only in-frame clones and misses some; the assay was immunoSEQ multiplex PCR. The sample has 81,000 or so clones, about 81% seen once; the top ten hold 10% to 15%. Sequencing used peripheral blood. The receptors stem from a human donor in a cohort sampled during active COVID-19.

The rearrangement uses TRBV5-1 and TRBJ2-1, with 12 bases that match TRBD2. This CDR3 comprises 18 residues. V dropped 3 bases and J dropped 2; count of bases not matched to a gene: 9. Germline V lookup: CDR1 SGHRS, CDR2 YFSETQ. For the CDR3, the DNA is TGCGCCAGCAGCTCGCAGACTAGCGGGGGCCTTACCTACAATGAGCAGTTCTTC. Residues: CASSSQTSGGLTYNEQFF.

The V call is TRBV18, the J call TRBJ2-2; perhaps TRBD2 as D (6 bases). CDR1 KGHSH and CDR2 LQKENI come from the germline V gene. This CDR3 contains 14 residues. With 3 bases removed from V and 5 bases from J, the gap between germline ends came to 10 bases. The CDR3 sequence is CASSPTRGTGELFF. DNA of the CDR3: TGTGCCAGCTCACCGACACGGGGGACCGGGGAGCTGTTTTTT.

In regard to this clone: Other DNA sequences in this specimen translate into the identical CDR3. The gene calls are TRBV7-2 and TRBJ2-5; D may be TRBD1 (6 bases). CDR3 length: 14 amino acids. The V and J ends lost 4 bases and 3 bases respectively, with 12 bases between them. Germline V CDR1 and CDR2: SGHTA, FQGNSA. The CDR3 bases are TGTGCCAGCAGCTCCGGGACACTGAAAGAGACCCAGTACTTC. This sequence encodes CASSSGTLKETQYF. Drawing the rest from reference TRBV7-2 and TRBJ2-5, the complete variable domain is GAGVSQSPSNKVTEKGKDVELRCDPISGHTALYWYRQSLGQGLEFLIYFQGNSAPDKSGLPSDRFSAERTGGSVSTLTIQRTQQEDSAVYLCASSSGTLKETQYFGPGTRLLVL.

The V gene is TRBV5-1, the J gene TRBJ1-2; 7 bases line up with TRBD1. Germline-derived CDR1 and CDR2 are SGHRS and YFSETQ. The junction had 10 bases not matched to a gene; V was cut back by 6 bases and J by 5 bases. CDR3 length: 14 amino acids. The CDR3 sequence: CASTREQGRYGYTF. CDR3 nucleotides: TGCGCCAGCACCCGGGAACAGGGGAGGTATGGCTACACCTTC.

This chain joins TRBV10-2 and TRBJ2-5, with TRBD2 matching over 10 bases. The CDR3 covers 14 residues. The V and J ends lost 4 bases and 5 bases, in that order; junction bases with no gene match: 4. Germline values: CDR1 WSHSY, CDR2 SAAADI. CDR3 residues: CASSGAGGLETQYF. The DNA for the CDR3 is TGCGCCAGCAGTGGAGCGGGGGGGCTGGAGACCCAGTACTTC.

The chain uses TRBV3-1 (or the pseudogene TRBV3-2) and TRBJ2-7; the D is unclear. The CDR3 covers 12 residues. V was trimmed by 5 bases and J by 2 bases, leaving 7 bases between them. Germline CDR1 and CDR2: LGHDT and YNNKEL (reference sequence). The CDR3 DNA sequence: TGTGCCAGCAGCTTTACAGCCTACGAGCAGTACTTC. Translation: CASSFTAYEQYF.

The chain couples TRBV6-5 to TRBJ2-1; no clear D. The ends were cut back, 0 bases at V and 1 base at J, with 10 bases in the middle. CDR3 length: 16 amino acids. Germline CDR1 reads MNHEY; CDR2 reads SVGAGI. This CDR3 is CASSYSNSRSYNEQFF. The CDR3 region has the DNA TGTGCCAGCAGTTACTCGAACAGTCGATCCTACAATGAGCAGTTCTTC.

The chain recombines TRBV5-1 with TRBJ2-1, with 7 bases matching TRBD1. Trimming at V came to 4 bases and at J to 4 bases, leaving 2 bases not matched to a gene. CDR1 and CDR2 (germline): SGHRS, YFSETQ. There are 13 residues in the CDR3. CDR3 DNA sequence: TGCGCCAGCAGCCCGGACAGGTACAATGAGCAGTTCTTC. Amino acids: CASSPDRYNEQFF.

The rearrangement links TRBV5-4 to TRBJ2-2; TRBD2 agrees at 13 bases. The V and J ends lost 2 bases and 7 bases, in that order; junction bases with no gene match: 5. CDR1 SGHNT and CDR2 YYREEE come from the germline V gene (reference sequence). The CDR3 is 16 amino acids. The CDR3 sequence is CASSFGLAGVDGELFF. Here the CDR3 DNA reads TGTGCCAGCAGCTTTGGACTAGCGGGGGTGGACGGGGAGCTGTTTTTT.

The chain recombines TRBV7-6 with TRBJ2-5, with 8 bases aligning to TRBD2. The CDR3 contains 12 residues. The germline V gene has CDR1 SGHVS and CDR2 FNYEAQ. V lost 5 bases to trimming and J lost 5 bases; unmatched junction nucleotides: 1. CDR3 coding DNA: TGTGCCAGCAGCCGCGGGGGGGAGACCCAGTACTTC. As protein: CASSRGGETQYF.

This chain links TRBV18 with TRBJ2-1; TRBD1 is a possible D gene (6 bases). The V gene's germline CDR1 is KGHSH and CDR2 LQKENI. V was clipped by 3 bases and J by 4 bases, with 22 bases between them. CDR3 size: 18 residues. CDR3: CASSPALAGTGTYNEQFF. The DNA of the CDR3 is TGTGCCAGCTCACCGGCTCTAGCTGGTACAGGGACATACAATGAGCAGTTCTTC.

The CDR3 sequence: CASSFTRGTYEQYF. In DNA form, the CDR3 reads TGTGCCAGCAGCTTCACGAGGGGGACCTACGAGCAGTACTTC. The chain recombines TRBV11-1 with TRBJ2-7; D might be TRBD1 (6 bases). The CDR3 has 14 amino acids. The V end was cut by 3 bases, the J end by 2 bases, with 11 bases between. CDR1 SGHAT and CDR2 FQDESV come from the germline V gene (reference sequence). The full variable domain, completed using reference TRBV11-1 and TRBJ2-7, is EAEVAQSPRYKITEKSQAVAFWCDPISGHATLYWYRQILGQGPELLVQFQDESVVDDSQLPKDRFSAERLKGVDSTLKIQPAELGDSAMYLCASSFTRGTYEQYFGPGTRLTVT.

Remarks on this clone: The junction shows a germline mismatch at one end, possibly a read error. In the same sample, other DNA sequences code for this CDR3. This chain connects TRBV4-1 to TRBJ2-2, with TRBD1 as a possible D gene (5 bases). The CDR3 covers 16 residues. CDR1 is MGHRA, CDR2 YSYEKL, per germline. The CDR3: CASSQVGDRSTGELFF. In DNA form, the CDR3 reads TGTGCCAGCAGCCAAGTAGGGGATAGGAGCACCGGGGAGCTGTTTTTT.

This sequence joins TRBV29-1 and TRBJ1-1; TRBD1 matches at 7 bases. This CDR3 contains 11 residues. After removal of 4 bases from V and 6 bases from J, the junction contained 2 bases not matched to a gene. Germline loops: CDR1 SQVTM, CDR2 ANQGSEA. The CDR3 here is CSVGGGSEAFF. The CDR3 nucleotides read TGCAGCGTTGGAGGGGGCTCTGAAGCTTTCTTT.

This clone has just a few counts. V gene TRBV7-6 combines with J gene TRBJ2-7; D perhaps matches TRBD2 (6 bases). CDR3 length: 13 amino acids. Germline V gene lookup returns CDR1 SGHVS and CDR2 FNYEAQ. Between the trimmed V and J ends, which lost 0 bases and 4 bases, there was a span of 7 bases. This CDR3 is CASSLAGGYEQYF. The DNA of the CDR3 is TGTGCCAGCAGCTTAGCGGGGGGATACGAGCAGTACTTC.

The chain uses TRBV7-2 and TRBJ1-6; D perhaps matches TRBD1 (6 bases). Trimming cost V 5 bases and J 8 bases, with 13 bases left between them. Germline V gives CDR1 SGHTA, CDR2 FQGNSA. This CDR3 has 14 amino acids. CDR3 sequence (DNA): TGTGCCAGCAGCACACAGGGATGGGATTCACCCCTCCACTTT. Protein product: CASSTQGWDSPLHF.

In this sample, this clone turned up a few times. This same CDR3 is encoded by further DNA sequences in the sample. This chain uses TRBV18 with TRBJ1-5; D is unresolved. The CDR3 runs to 13 residues. Looked up from germline, CDR1 is KGHSH and CDR2 is LQKENI. Trimming removed 6 bases from V and 1 base from J, with 7 bases in between. CDR3: CASSPQSNQPQHF. The CDR3 region has the DNA TGTGCCAGCTCCCCCCAGAGCAATCAGCCCCAGCATTTT.

The V call is TRBV3-1 (or the pseudogene TRBV3-2), the J call TRBJ1-1, with no clear D. This CDR3 contains 14 residues. CDR1 and CDR2 (germline): LGHDT, YNNKEL (reference sequence). V dropped 4 bases and J dropped 5 bases, with 14 bases sitting between them. The CDR3 nucleotides are TGTGCCAGCAGCCCAGCGCCGAAGAGGACTGAAGCTTTCTTT. It encodes CASSPAPKRTEAFF.

The rearrangement links TRBV5-5 to TRBJ1-3; D is perhaps TRBD1 (6 bases). The CDR3 loop spans 17 amino acids. V was clipped by 3 bases and J by 0 bases, with 16 bases between them. Germline-derived CDR1 and CDR2 are SGHKS and YYEKEE (reference sequence). The CDR3 is CASSWSGQRSSGNTIYF. The DNA of the CDR3 is TGTGCCAGCAGCTGGTCAGGACAGCGGAGCTCTGGAAACACCATATATTTT.

The CDR3 loop is CASSRNARSYEQYF. CDR3 sequence (DNA): TGCGCCAGCAGTAGGAATGCGAGGTCCTACGAGCAGTACTTC. This rearrangement joins TRBV5-1 to TRBJ2-7; D unclear. The CDR3 runs 14 residues. The germline V gene has CDR1 SGHRS and CDR2 YFSETQ. V shed 5 bases and J shed 1 base, with 13 bases lying between them.

In its sample, this clone was seen a few times. J is TRBJ1-5 and V is TRBV23-1; D is perhaps TRBD1 (6 bases). TRBV23-1 is reported as an ORF; its role is uncertain. CDR3 length: 16 amino acids. Trimming removed 2 bases from V and 0 bases from J, with 11 bases in between. CDR3 region: CASSQRQAYSNQPQHF. CDR3 in DNA: TGCGCCAGCAGTCAACGACAGGCGTATAGCAATCAGCCCCAGCATTTT.

This sequence joins TRBV18 and TRBJ2-1; tentatively, D is TRBD2 (6 bases). CDR3 length: 14 amino acids. V dropped 8 bases and J dropped 0 bases, with 11 bases sitting between them. The germline V gene has CDR1 KGHSH and CDR2 LQKENI. CDR3 in amino acids: CASQTSISYNEQFF. The CDR3 nucleotides are TGTGCCAGCCAAACTAGCATCTCCTACAATGAGCAGTTCTTC.

The chain has TRBV10-2 and TRBJ1-2; D gene ambiguous. CDR3 length: 15 residues. V lost 4 bases to trimming and J lost 2 bases, with 14 bases between them. Germline V gene lookup returns CDR1 WSHSY and CDR2 SAAADI. The CDR3 reads CASSGSGYRNYGYTF. DNA of the CDR3: TGCGCCAGCAGTGGCTCTGGATACAGAAACTATGGCTACACCTTC.

This clone occurred once. V usage is TRBV7-2 and J usage is TRBJ1-2; 7 positions agree with TRBD1. This CDR3 spans 15 amino acids. The germline CDR1 and CDR2 sequences are SGHTA and FQGNSA. V dropped 2 bases and J dropped 8; count of bases not matched to a gene: 11. CDR3: CASSLTPGQLEGYTF. CDR3 bases: TGTGCCAGCAGCTTAACCCCGGGACAGTTGGAGGGCTACACCTTC.

The J gene is TRBJ1-1, the V gene TRBV19; a weak D match, TRBD1 (5 bases). V shed 3 bases and J shed 5 bases, with 10 bases lying between them. The CDR3 extends over 13 amino acids. CDR1 LNHDA and CDR2 SQIVND come from the germline V gene (reference sequence). In nucleotides, the CDR3 is TGTGCCAGTAGTATTCGTCGGGGGACTGAAGCTTTCTTT. This encodes CASSIRRGTEAFF.

Note on this clone: A junction boundary mismatches the germline segment, possibly from a read error. The J gene is TRBJ2-1, the V gene TRBV13; 10 bases align to TRBD2. Per germline, CDR1 PRHDT and CDR2 FYEKMQ (reference sequence). The CDR3 loop spans 12 amino acids. CDR3 sequence (DNA): TGTGCCAGCAGCCTCCCCGGGACTAGCGCTCTCTTC. Its translation is CASSLPGTSALF.

The chain uses TRBV2 and TRBJ1-5; 7 bases map to TRBD1. The V gene's germline CDR1 is SNHLY and CDR2 FYNNEI. The CDR3 spans 13 residues. J was trimmed by 7 bases and V by 7 bases; bases with no gene match: 7. CDR3 in amino acids: CASNGQAIQPQHF. CDR3 DNA sequence: TGTGCCAGCAATGGACAGGCGATCCAGCCCCAGCATTTT.

The rearrangement uses TRBV7-2 and TRBJ1-6; 8 nucleotides match TRBD1. The V and J ends lost 2 bases and 7 bases, in that order; junction bases with no gene match: 7. Germline V gene data show CDR1 as SGHTA and CDR2 as FQGNSA. The CDR3 totals 16 residues. The CDR3 DNA sequence: TGTGCCAGCAGCTTACAGGGGGCGGGTGGGAATTCACCCCTCCACTTT. Translation: CASSLQGAGGNSPLHF.